The clone carrying this T cell receptor (beta chain) was counted a few times. Next came a second PCR, run for about 6 to 12 cycles, which used a sample-barcoded 5' primer along with a J-beta primer mix. TCRdb used MiXCR to reprocess the 5' RACE reads, holding one entry per CDR3 protein. The sample has 1.5 million to 2 million distinct CDR3 sequences; just under 50% are singletons. The sample is drawn from a study of blood T cells in healthy people across ages. CDR3 length: 14 residues. Germline V gene sequence: CDR1 SGHDT, CDR2 YYEEEE. Trimming took 4 bases from V and 4 from J, leaving 14 bases between them.

This TCR came from a woman aged 40 to 55 in good health. The chain carries TRBV5-6 and TRBJ1-1; D is perhaps TRBD1 (6 bases). The sample taken for sequencing was blood. The CDR3 loop reads CASSPEDSPTEAFF. DNA for the CDR3: TGTGCCAGCAGCCCGGAGGACAGTCCCACTGAAGCTTTCTTT.